The rows below give T cell receptor beta chains drawn from one sample of a study of technical replicates of blood from a few donors. Assay used: immunoSEQ multiplex PCR; TCRdb lists only in-frame clones, some missing. There are tens of thousands of clones in the sample; just under 95% occur only once, and 0.3% to 0.45% lies in the top ten. Source material: T cells isolated from PBMCs. The receptor set was obtained from a human donor in good health. CDR3s include the opening cysteine and the closing phenylalanine or tryptophan. D genes are given only for firm matches. Clone size is stated in some rows and not others, as once, few, many or a class when expanded.

d_gene	v_gene	j_gene	abundance	CDR3aa	CDR3nt
NA	TRBV7-9	TRBJ2-3	NA	CASSLAGTGSTDTQYF	TGTGCCAGCAGCCTGGCGGGAACAGGTTCCACAGATACGCAGTATTTT
NA	TRBV11-1	TRBJ2-3	NA	CASGWGADTQYF	TGTGCCAGCGGGTGGGGGGCAGATACGCAGTATTTT
NA	TRBV5-6	TRBJ2-5	NA	CASSLTGPQETQYF	TGTGCCAGCAGCCTTACAGGGCCTCAAGAGACCCAGTACTTC
NA	TRBV9	TRBJ2-3	NA	CASRRGSITDTQYF	TGTGCCAGCAGGAGGGGGTCCATCACAGATACGCAGTATTTT
NA	TRBV7-2	TRBJ2-7	NA	CASSLGTASYEQYF	TGTGCCAGCAGCTTAGGGACAGCTTCCTACGAGCAGTACTTC
NA	TRBV19	TRBJ1-2	NA	CASSIGGDYYGYTF	TGTGCCAGTAGTATAGGAGGGGACTACTATGGCTACACCTTC
NA	TRBV2	TRBJ1-2	NA	CASRTGTGKIYGYTF	TGTGCCAGCCGCACGGGCACAGGGAAGATCTATGGCTACACCTTC
NA	TRBV19	TRBJ1-1	NA	CASSAQGATEAFF	TGTGCCAGTAGTGCACAGGGTGCTACTGAAGCTTTCTTT
TRBD2	TRBV6-5	TRBJ2-2	NA	CASSILATNTGELFF	TGTGCCAGCAGCATACTAGCGACGAACACCGGGGAGCTGTTTTTT
NA	TRBV30	TRBJ2-7	NA	CAWSVPLDWAYEQYF	TGTGCCTGGAGTGTACCTCTAGACTGGGCCTACGAGCAGTACTTC
NA	TRBV10-3	TRBJ1-4	NA	CAIKDSLNEKLFF	TGTGCCATCAAAGACAGCCTTAATGAAAAACTGTTTTTT
TRBD1	TRBV2	TRBJ1-4	NA	CARGTGTEKLFF	TGTGCCAGGGGGACAGGGACAGAAAAACTGTTTTTT
TRBD1	TRBV5-1	TRBJ2-1	NA	CASSLGQGHDEQFF	TGCGCCAGCAGCTTGGGACAGGGGCACGATGAGCAGTTCTTC
TRBD1	TRBV6-1	TRBJ1-1	once	CASKGQGETEAFF	TGTGCCAGCAAAGGGCAGGGGGAAACTGAAGCTTTCTTT
NA	TRBV14	TRBJ2-3	few	CASSQAYIGRAYSTDTQYF	TGTGCCAGCAGCCAAGCGTATATTGGTCGTGCCTATAGCACAGATACGCAGTATTTT
NA	TRBV7-9	TRBJ2-5	NA	CASQPSGETQYF	TGTGCCAGCCAGCCCAGCGGGGAGACCCAGTACTTC
TRBD2	TRBV4-2	TRBJ2-1	NA	CASSQDPPSGSYNEQFF	TGTGCCAGCAGCCAAGATCCCCCTAGCGGGTCTTACAATGAGCAGTTCTTC
NA	TRBV19	TRBJ1-3	once	CASLARSSGNTIYF	TGTGCCAGTTTAGCCCGCAGCTCTGGAAACACCATATATTTT
NA	TRBV2	TRBJ2-6	NA	CASSEGGPAGVSGANVLTF	TGTGCCAGCAGTGAAGGGGGCCCAGCGGGTGTCTCTGGGGCCAACGTCCTGACTTTC
TRBD2	TRBV30	TRBJ2-3	once	CAWDGAGGDTQYF	TGTGCCTGGGACGGAGCGGGGGGGGATACGCAGTATTTT
TRBD1	TRBV7-9	TRBJ1-2	NA	CASSFDRGLTSVYGYTF	TGTGCCAGCAGCTTCGACAGGGGCCTTACAAGCGTCTATGGCTACACCTTC
NA	TRBV6-6	TRBJ2-7	NA	CASSGLIGAEQYF	TGTGCCAGCAGTGGTCTAATTGGAGCCGAGCAGTACTTC
TRBD2	TRBV9	TRBJ2-2	NA	CASSVAFGEGTGELFF	TGTGCCAGCAGCGTAGCTTTCGGGGAGGGCACCGGGGAGCTGTTTTTT
NA	TRBV6-5	TRBJ2-3	NA	CASSYSASTDTQYF	TGTGCCAGCAGTTACTCGGCAAGCACAGATACGCAGTATTTT
TRBD2	TRBV6-1	TRBJ2-3	NA	CASSEAGGSTDTQYF	TGTGCCAGCAGTGAGGCGGGAGGGAGCACAGATACGCAGTATTTT
TRBD1	TRBV6-5	TRBJ1-1	NA	CASSYSPGGLNTEAFF	TGTGCCAGCAGTTACTCCCCAGGGGGATTGAACACTGAAGCTTTCTTT
NA	TRBV4-2	TRBJ2-7	few	CASSQESTLAIEQYF	TGTGCCAGCAGCCAAGAGAGCACACTAGCAATCGAGCAGTACTTC
TRBD2	TRBV4-1	TRBJ2-7	NA	CASSQGRASGSQDEQYF	TGCGCCAGCAGCCAAGGGCGGGCTAGCGGGAGTCAGGACGAGCAGTACTTC
NA	TRBV30	TRBJ2-7	once	CAWSYRGGYEQYF	TGTGCCTGGAGTTACAGAGGGGGCTACGAGCAGTACTTC
NA	TRBV9	TRBJ2-1	NA	CASSATGTPYNEQFF	TGTGCCAGCAGCGCCACCGGGACTCCTTACAATGAGCAGTTCTTC
TRBD2	TRBV4-2	TRBJ2-1	NA	CASSLSGLLGNEQFF	TGTGCCAGCAGCCTTTCGGGACTACTAGGGAATGAGCAGTTCTTC
NA	TRBV9	TRBJ1-3	NA	CASSVTGTTPNTIYF	TGTGCCAGCAGCGTAACTGGGACAACACCAAACACCATATATTTT
NA	TRBV19	TRBJ1-5	NA	CASSMRGSSNQPQHF	TGTGCCAGTAGTATGAGGGGGTCGAGCAATCAGCCCCAGCATTTT